This T cell receptor beta chain was obtained from a study of blood T cell repertoires in COVID-19. Study overall: Some COVID-19 samples were acute and others convalescent; all came from the United States, Italy and Spain. Sources were T cells, B-cell-depleted T cells, or PBMCs; the material itself was cDNA or gDNA.

This clone has a handful of counts. As handled by the study authors: Researchers report that nucleated cell counts were estimated from reference gene primer amplification. The method was immunoSEQ multiplex PCR; TCRdb's version includes in-frame clones alone and lacks a portion of them. V, J and clone size are taken as reported in that table, and D and trimming were inferred from the DNA itself. The sample yields over 100,000 clones, more than 60% seen once. CDR1 and CDR2 from the germline V gene are SGDLS and YYNGEE. With 0 bases clipped from V and 3 bases from J, the junction kept 7 bases outside the gene matches. The CDR3 is 16 amino acids.

The TCR comes from a woman between 65 and 79 years old with acute or convalescent COVID-19. Sequenced sample: peripheral blood. The V call is TRBV9, the J call TRBJ1-2; TRBD1 aligns across 8 bases. The CDR3 here is CASSVDGGQAYYGYTF. The CDR3 coding sequence is TGTGCCAGCAGCGTAGACGGGGGACAGGCCTACTATGGCTACACCTTC.